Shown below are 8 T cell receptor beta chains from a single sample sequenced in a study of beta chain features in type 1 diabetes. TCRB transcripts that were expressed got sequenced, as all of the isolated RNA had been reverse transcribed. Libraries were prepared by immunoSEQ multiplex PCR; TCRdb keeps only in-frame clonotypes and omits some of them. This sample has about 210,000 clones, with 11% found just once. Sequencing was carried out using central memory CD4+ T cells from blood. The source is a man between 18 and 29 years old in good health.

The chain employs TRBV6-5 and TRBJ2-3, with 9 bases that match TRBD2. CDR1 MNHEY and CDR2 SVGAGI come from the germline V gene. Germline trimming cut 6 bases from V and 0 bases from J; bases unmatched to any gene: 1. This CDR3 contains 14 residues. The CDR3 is CASRSGGSTDTQYF. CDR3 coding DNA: TGTGCCAGCAGGAGCGGGGGGAGCACAGATACGCAGTATTTT.

DNA of the CDR3: TGTGCCAGCAGTGTAGCTAGAAGCATCACCGGGGAGCTGTTTTTT. Its translation is CASSVARSITGELFF. V and J are TRBV6-1 and TRBJ2-2; D is unresolved. This CDR3 comprises 15 residues. Per germline, CDR1 MNHNS and CDR2 SASEGT. Trimming took 4 bases from V and 4 from J, leaving 13 bases between them.

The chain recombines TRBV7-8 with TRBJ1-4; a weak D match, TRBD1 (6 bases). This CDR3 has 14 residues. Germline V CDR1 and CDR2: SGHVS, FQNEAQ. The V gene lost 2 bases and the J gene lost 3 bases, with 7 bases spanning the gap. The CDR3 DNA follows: TGTGCCAGCAGCTTAAGGGGGGCTAATGAAAAACTGTTTTTT. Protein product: CASSLRGANEKLFF.

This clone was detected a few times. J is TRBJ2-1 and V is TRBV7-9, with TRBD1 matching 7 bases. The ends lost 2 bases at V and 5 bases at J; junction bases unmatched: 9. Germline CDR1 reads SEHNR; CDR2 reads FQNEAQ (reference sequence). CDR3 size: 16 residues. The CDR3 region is CASSLIYRGPNNEQFF. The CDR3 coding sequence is TGTGCCAGCAGCTTAATTTACAGGGGCCCGAACAATGAGCAGTTCTTC.

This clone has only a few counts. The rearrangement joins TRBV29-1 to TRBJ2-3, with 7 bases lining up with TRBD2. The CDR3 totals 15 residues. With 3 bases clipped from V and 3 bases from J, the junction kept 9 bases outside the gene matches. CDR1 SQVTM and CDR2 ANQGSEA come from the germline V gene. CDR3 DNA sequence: TGCAGCGTTGAGGGGTGGACTAGTTTGACAGATACGCAGTATTTT. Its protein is CSVEGWTSLTDTQYF.

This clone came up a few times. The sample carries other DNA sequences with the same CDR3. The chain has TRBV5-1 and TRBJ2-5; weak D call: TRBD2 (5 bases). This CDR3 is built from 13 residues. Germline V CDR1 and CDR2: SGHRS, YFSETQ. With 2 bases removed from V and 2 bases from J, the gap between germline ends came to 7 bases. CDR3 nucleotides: TGCGCCAGCAGCTTAGGCGGGCAAGAGACCCAGTACTTC. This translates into CASSLGGQETQYF.

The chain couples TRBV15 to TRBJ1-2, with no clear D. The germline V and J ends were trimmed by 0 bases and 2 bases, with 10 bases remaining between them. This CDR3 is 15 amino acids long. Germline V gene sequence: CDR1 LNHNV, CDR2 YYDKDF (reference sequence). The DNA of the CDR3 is TGTGCCACCAGCAGAGAAAACACTCCAAACTATGGCTACACCTTC. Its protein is CATSRENTPNYGYTF.

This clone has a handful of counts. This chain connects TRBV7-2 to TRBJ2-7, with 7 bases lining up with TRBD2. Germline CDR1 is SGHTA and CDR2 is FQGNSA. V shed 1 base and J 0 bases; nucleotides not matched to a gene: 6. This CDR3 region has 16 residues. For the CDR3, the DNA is TGTGCCAGCAGCTTAGTTACTAGCGTGTTCTCCTACGAGCAGTACTTC. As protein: CASSLVTSVFSYEQYF.